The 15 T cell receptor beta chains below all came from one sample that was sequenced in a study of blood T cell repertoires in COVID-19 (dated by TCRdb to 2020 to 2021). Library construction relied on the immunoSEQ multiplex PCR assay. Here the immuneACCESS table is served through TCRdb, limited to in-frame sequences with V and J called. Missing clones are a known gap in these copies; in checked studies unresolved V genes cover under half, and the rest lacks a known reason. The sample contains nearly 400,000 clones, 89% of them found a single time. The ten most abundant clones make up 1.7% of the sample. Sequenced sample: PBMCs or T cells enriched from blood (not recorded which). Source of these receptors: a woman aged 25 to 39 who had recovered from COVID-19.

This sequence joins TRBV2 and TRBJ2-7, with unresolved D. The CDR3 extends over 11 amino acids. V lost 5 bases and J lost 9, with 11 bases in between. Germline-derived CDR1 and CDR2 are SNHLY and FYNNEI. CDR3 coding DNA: TGTGCCAGCAGTTACGGAGAAGGGCAGTACTTC. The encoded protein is CASSYGEGQYF.

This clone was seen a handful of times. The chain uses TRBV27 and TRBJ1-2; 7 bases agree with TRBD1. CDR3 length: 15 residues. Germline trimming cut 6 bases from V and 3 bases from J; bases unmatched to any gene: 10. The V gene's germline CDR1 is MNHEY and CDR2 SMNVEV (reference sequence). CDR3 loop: CASRSRWQGDYGYTF. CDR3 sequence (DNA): TGTGCCAGCAGGTCCCGGTGGCAGGGGGACTATGGCTACACCTTC.

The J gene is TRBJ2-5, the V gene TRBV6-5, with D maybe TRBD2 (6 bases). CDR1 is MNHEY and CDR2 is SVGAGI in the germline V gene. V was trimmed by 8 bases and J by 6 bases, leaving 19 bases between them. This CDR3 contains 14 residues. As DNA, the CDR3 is TGTGCCAGCGTGCTGACTAGTGACGGGCAGACCCAGTACTTC. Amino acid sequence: CASVLTSDGQTQYF.

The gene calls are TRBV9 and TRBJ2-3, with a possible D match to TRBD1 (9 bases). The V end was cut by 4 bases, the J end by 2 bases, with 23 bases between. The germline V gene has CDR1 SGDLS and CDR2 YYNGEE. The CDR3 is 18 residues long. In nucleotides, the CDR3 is TGTGCCAGCAGCACGACAGGGGGGCTAGCGGGCCCCACAGATACGCAGTATTTT. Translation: CASSTTGGLAGPTDTQYF.

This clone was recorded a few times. CDR3 sequence: CASSLSAAQETQYF. The CDR3 coding sequence is TGCGCCAGCAGCTTGTCGGCGGCCCAAGAGACCCAGTACTTC. The rearrangement uses TRBV5-1 and TRBJ2-5; D not certain. The germline V gene encodes CDR1 SGHRS and CDR2 YFSETQ. CDR3 size: 14 residues. V lost 1 base to trimming and J lost 1 base, with 8 bases between them.

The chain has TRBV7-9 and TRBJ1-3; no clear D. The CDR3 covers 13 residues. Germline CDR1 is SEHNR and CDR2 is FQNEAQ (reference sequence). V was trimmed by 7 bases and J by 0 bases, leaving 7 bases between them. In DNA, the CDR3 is TGTGCCAGCACGGACTACTCTGGAAACACCATATATTTT. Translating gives CASTDYSGNTIYF.

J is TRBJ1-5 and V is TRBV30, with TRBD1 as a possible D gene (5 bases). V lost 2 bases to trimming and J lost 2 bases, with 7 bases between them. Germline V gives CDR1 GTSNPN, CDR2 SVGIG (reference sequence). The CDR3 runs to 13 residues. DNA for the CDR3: TGTGCCTGGAGTAAACAGGGCAATCAGCCCCAGCATTTT. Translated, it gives CAWSKQGNQPQHF.

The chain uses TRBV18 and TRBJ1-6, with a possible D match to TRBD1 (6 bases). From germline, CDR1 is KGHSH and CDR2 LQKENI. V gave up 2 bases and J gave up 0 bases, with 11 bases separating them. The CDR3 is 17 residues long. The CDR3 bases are TGTGCCAGCTCACCAAGCAGGGGCCCCTCCTATAATTCACCCCTCCACTTT. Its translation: CASSPSRGPSYNSPLHF.

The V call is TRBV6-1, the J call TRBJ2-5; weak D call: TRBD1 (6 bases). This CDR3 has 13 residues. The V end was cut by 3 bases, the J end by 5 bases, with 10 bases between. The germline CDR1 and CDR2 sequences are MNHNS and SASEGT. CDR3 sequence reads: CASSDRGRETQYF. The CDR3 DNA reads TGTGCCAGCAGTGACAGGGGCCGGGAGACCCAGTACTTC.

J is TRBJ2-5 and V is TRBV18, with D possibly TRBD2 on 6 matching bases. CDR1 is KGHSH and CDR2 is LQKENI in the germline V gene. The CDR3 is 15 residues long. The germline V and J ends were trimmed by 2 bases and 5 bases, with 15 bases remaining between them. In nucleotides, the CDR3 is TGTGCCAGCTCACCAATCCCAGACCGGGGGGAGACCCAGTACTTC. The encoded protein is CASSPIPDRGETQYF.

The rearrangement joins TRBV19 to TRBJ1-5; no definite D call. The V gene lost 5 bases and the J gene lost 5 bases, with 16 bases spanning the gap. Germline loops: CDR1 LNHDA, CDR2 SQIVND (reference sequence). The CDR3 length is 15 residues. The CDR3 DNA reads TGTGCCAGTAGTCTTATAGTGAGATCCGATCAGCCCCAGCATTTT. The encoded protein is CASSLIVRSDQPQHF.

The CDR3 protein is CASRGRGGYNEQFF. In nucleotides, the CDR3 is TGTGCCAGCAGGGGAAGAGGAGGCTACAATGAGCAGTTCTTC. The rearrangement uses TRBV27 and TRBJ2-1; D is possibly TRBD2 (5 bases). Germline V gene data show CDR1 as MNHEY and CDR2 as SMNVEV (reference sequence). Trimming stripped 6 bases from V and 3 bases from J, with 12 bases between. This CDR3 contains 14 residues.

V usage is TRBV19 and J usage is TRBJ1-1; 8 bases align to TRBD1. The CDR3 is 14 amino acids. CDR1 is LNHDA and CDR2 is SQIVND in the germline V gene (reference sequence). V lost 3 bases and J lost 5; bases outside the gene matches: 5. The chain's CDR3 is CASSIQGAGTEAFF. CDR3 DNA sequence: TGTGCCAGTAGTATTCAGGGGGCAGGAACTGAAGCTTTCTTT.

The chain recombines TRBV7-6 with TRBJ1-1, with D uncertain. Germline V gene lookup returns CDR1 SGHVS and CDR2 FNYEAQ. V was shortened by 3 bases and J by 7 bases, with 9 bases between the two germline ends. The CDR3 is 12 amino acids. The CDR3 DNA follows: TGTGCCAGCAGCTTTCTAGACGGTGAAGCTTTCTTT. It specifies CASSFLDGEAFF. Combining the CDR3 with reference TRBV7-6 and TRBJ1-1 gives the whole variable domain GAGVSQSPRYKVTKRGQDVALRCDPISGHVSLYWYRQALGQGPEFLTYFNYEAQQDKSGLPNDRFSAERPEGSISTLTIQRTEQRDSAMYRCASSFLDGEAFFGQGTRLTVV.

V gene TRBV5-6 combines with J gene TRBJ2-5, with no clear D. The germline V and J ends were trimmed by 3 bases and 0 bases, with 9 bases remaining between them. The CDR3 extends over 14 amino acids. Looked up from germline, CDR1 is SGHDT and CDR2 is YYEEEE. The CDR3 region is CASSSGGYQETQYF. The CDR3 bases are TGTGCCAGCAGCTCGGGTGGGTACCAAGAGACCCAGTACTTC.